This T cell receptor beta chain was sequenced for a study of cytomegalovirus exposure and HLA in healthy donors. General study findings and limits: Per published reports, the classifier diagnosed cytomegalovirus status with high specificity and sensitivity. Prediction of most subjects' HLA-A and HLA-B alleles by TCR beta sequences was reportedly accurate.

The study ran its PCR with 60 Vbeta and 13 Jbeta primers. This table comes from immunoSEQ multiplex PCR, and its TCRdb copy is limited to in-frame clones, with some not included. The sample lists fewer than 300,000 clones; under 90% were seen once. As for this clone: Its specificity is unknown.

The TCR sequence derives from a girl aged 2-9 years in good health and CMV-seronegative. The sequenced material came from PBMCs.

The CDR3 protein is CAWRAPATGKLFF. The CDR3 DNA is TGTGCCTGGAGAGCTCCCGCTACAGGAAAACTGTTTTTT. This chain connects TRBV30 to TRBJ1-4, with D possibly matching TRBD1 (5 bases). Germline lookup yields CDR1 GTSNPN and CDR2 SVGIG (reference sequence). Trimming removed 3 bases at V and 10 bases at J, with 15 bases between. This CDR3 contains 13 residues. Using reference TRBV30 and TRBJ1-4 for the parts outside the CDR3, the full variable domain is SQTIHQWPATLVQPVGSPLSLECTVEGTSNPNLYWYRQAAGRGLQLLFYSVGIGQISSEVPQNLSASRPQDRQFILSSKKLLLSDSGFYLCAWRAPATGKLFFGSGTQLSVL.